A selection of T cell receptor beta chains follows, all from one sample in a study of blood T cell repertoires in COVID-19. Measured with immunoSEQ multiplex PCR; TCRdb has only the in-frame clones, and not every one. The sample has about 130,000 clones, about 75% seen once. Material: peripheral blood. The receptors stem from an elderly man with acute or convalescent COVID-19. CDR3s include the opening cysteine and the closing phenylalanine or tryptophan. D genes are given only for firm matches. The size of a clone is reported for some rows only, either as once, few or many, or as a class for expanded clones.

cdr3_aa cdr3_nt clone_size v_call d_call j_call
CASSLVALQETQYF TGCGCCAGCAGCTTGGTCGCACTCCAAGAGACCCAGTACTTC . TRBV5-1 . TRBJ2-5
CASSLDQGVTEAFF TGCGCCAGCAGCTTGGATCAGGGGGTCACTGAAGCTTTCTTT . TRBV5-1 TRBD1 TRBJ1-1
CAISGGQLNTEAFF TGTGCCATCAGTGGAGGACAGCTGAACACTGAAGCTTTCTTT . TRBV10-3 . TRBJ1-1
CARSLGGQTNTEAFF TGTGCCAGAAGCCTCGGGGGGCAGACGAACACTGAAGCTTTCTTT . TRBV5-3 . TRBJ1-1
CASSYRVAVGASYDEQFF TGTGCCAGCAGTTATCGAGTAGCGGTCGGGGCGTCATATGATGAGCAGTTCTTC . TRBV2 . TRBJ2-1
CASSWGRSYNEQFF TGTGCCAGCAGCTGGGGGAGGTCCTACAATGAGCAGTTCTTC . TRBV27 . TRBJ2-1
CASSSPSGGVHYEQYF TGTGCCAGCAGCTCACCTAGCGGGGGTGTCCACTACGAGCAGTACTTC . TRBV3-1/TRBV3-2 TRBD2 TRBJ2-7
CASSPETTGATNYGYTF TGTGCCAGCTCACCCGAGACCACAGGGGCTACTAACTATGGCTACACCTTC . TRBV18 TRBD1 TRBJ1-2
CASSPRQGLNTEAFF TGTGCCAGCAGCCCCAGACAGGGCCTGAACACTGAAGCTTTCTTT . TRBV7-2 TRBD1 TRBJ1-1
CASRSLAGTSTDTQYF TGTGCCAGCAGGTCCCTAGCGGGGACCTCCACAGATACGCAGTATTTT . TRBV11-3 TRBD2 TRBJ2-3
CASSSRGGQSIGNTIYF TGTGCCAGCAGCTCACGAGGCGGACAATCAATTGGAAACACCATATATTTT . TRBV5-4 . TRBJ1-3
CAWSGGWENGYTF TGTGCCTGGAGTGGCGGGTGGGAGAATGGCTACACCTTC . TRBV30 . TRBJ1-2
CASSVDINTGELFF TGTGCCAGCAGCGTAGACATAAACACCGGGGAGCTGTTTTTT . TRBV9 . TRBJ2-2
CASRGGRGTTGELFF TGTGCCAGCAGAGGGGGCCGGGGTACCACCGGGGAGCTGTTTTTT . TRBV7-3 TRBD1 TRBJ2-2
CASSLFRMDSEAFF TGTGCCAGCAGTTTATTTCGGATGGACAGTGAAGCTTTCTTT . TRBV28 . TRBJ1-1
CASSLDPPPLHF TGTGCCAGCAGCTTAGATCCTCCGCCCCTCCACTTT . TRBV7-9 . TRBJ1-6
CAWSVRALINEKLFF TGTGCCTGGAGTGTACGAGCCCTCATTAATGAAAAACTGTTTTTT . TRBV30 . TRBJ1-4
CASSYRTGSSYNEQFF TGTGCCAGCAGTTATCGTACAGGGAGCTCCTACAATGAGCAGTTCTTC . TRBV6-6 . TRBJ2-1
CASSLAGFGTQYF TGTGCCAGCAGCTTAGCGGGATTTGGGACCCAGTACTTC . TRBV5-6 TRBD2 TRBJ2-5
CASSPPIGTGYEQFF TGTGCCAGCTCACCACCTATAGGGACAGGGTATGAGCAGTTCTTC . TRBV18 TRBD1 TRBJ2-1
CASSLGATPGNTIYF TGTGCCAGCAGCTTGGGGGCAACCCCTGGAAACACCATATATTTT medium-sized TRBV5-4 . TRBJ1-3
CASSALTGGGTEAFF TGTGCCAGCAGCGCCTTAACGGGGGGAGGCACTGAAGCTTTCTTT . TRBV7-6 . TRBJ1-1
CASSPSPPDTQYF TGTGCCAGCAGCCCGAGCCCCCCAGATACGCAGTATTTT . TRBV5-4 . TRBJ2-3
CASSQDRTSGDKETQYF TGCGCCAGCAGCCAAGATAGGACTAGCGGGGATAAAGAGACCCAGTACTTC . TRBV4-1 TRBD2 TRBJ2-5